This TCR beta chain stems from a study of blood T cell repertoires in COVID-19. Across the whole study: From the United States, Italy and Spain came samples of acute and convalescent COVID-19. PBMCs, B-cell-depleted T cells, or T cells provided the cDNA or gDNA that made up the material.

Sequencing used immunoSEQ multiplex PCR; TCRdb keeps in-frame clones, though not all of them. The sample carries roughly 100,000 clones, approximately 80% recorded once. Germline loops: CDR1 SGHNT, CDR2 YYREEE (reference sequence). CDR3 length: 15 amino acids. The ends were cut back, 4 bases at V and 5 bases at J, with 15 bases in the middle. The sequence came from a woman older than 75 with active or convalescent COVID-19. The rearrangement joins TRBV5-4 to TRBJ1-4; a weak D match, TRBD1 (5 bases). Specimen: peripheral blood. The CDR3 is CASSAKAGGNEKLFF. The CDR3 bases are TGTGCCAGCAGCGCGAAGGCGGGGGGGAATGAAAAACTGTTTTTT.